Listed below are T cell receptor beta chains from one sample, sequenced in a study of control samples from healthy donors and cancer patients. Assay used: immunoSEQ multiplex PCR; TCRdb lists only in-frame clones, some missing. The profile shows more than 85,000 clones, 90% of them singletons. Specimen: blood. The receptors originated from a human donor in good health. The donor label of this sample is uncertain. The CDR3 runs from the conserved cysteine through the conserved F or W. D genes are given only for firm matches. Clone sizes are given selectively: once, few, many, or a class where the clone is expanded.

d_gene: TRBD1
v_gene: TRBV6-5
j_gene: TRBJ1-1
abundance: -
CDR3aa: CASRGQGKAFF
CDR3nt: TGTGCCAGCAGGGGACAGGGGAAAGCTTTCTTT

d_gene: -
v_gene: TRBV6-5
j_gene: TRBJ1-4
abundance: once
CDR3aa: CATSLGVGEKLFF
CDR3nt: TGTGCCACTTCCTTGGGGGTAGGAGAAAAACTGTTTTTT

d_gene: TRBD1
v_gene: TRBV28
j_gene: TRBJ1-2
abundance: -
CDR3aa: CASSLGGDRVYGYTF
CDR3nt: TGTGCCAGCAGTTTAGGTGGGGACAGGGTCTATGGCTACACCTTC

d_gene: TRBD1
v_gene: TRBV3-1/TRBV3-2
j_gene: TRBJ1-6
abundance: -
CDR3aa: CASSQYRDRGASPLHF
CDR3nt: TGTGCCAGCAGCCAATATCGGGACAGGGGAGCTTCACCCCTCCACTTT

d_gene: -
v_gene: TRBV19
j_gene: TRBJ1-4
abundance: -
CDR3aa: CASSIGSGAARTNEKLFF
CDR3nt: TGTGCCAGTAGTATAGGATCGGGGGCCGCGCGAACTAATGAAAAACTGTTTTTT

d_gene: TRBD1
v_gene: TRBV2
j_gene: TRBJ1-3
abundance: -
CDR3aa: CASRRDRGLDGNSGNTIYF
CDR3nt: TGTGCCAGCAGAAGAGACAGGGGGCTGGATGGGAACTCTGGAAACACCATATATTTT

d_gene: TRBD2
v_gene: TRBV6-1
j_gene: TRBJ2-5
abundance: -
CDR3aa: CASSEGIGGGRETQYF
CDR3nt: TGTGCCAGCAGTGAAGGTATCGGGGGGGGCCGAGAGACCCAGTACTTC

d_gene: -
v_gene: TRBV6-1
j_gene: TRBJ2-7
abundance: -
CDR3aa: CASSEDLDHEYF
CDR3nt: TGTGCCAGCAGTGAAGATCTCGATCATGAGTACTTC

d_gene: -
v_gene: TRBV24-1
j_gene: TRBJ1-1
abundance: -
CDR3aa: CATSDVNTEAFF
CDR3nt: TGTGCCACCAGTGACGTGAACACTGAAGCTTTCTTT

d_gene: -
v_gene: TRBV24-1
j_gene: TRBJ2-3
abundance: -
CDR3aa: CATSDSARTSTDTQYF
CDR3nt: TGTGCCACCAGTGATTCCGCCAGAACTAGCACAGATACGCAGTATTTT

d_gene: -
v_gene: TRBV24-1
j_gene: TRBJ1-3
abundance: -
CDR3aa: CATSEPDGYSGNTIYF
CDR3nt: TGTGCCACCAGTGAACCCGACGGTTACTCTGGAAACACCATATATTTT

d_gene: -
v_gene: TRBV2
j_gene: TRBJ1-1
abundance: -
CDR3aa: CASSEGGGFPEAFF
CDR3nt: TGTGCCAGCAGTGAAGGTGGAGGGTTCCCTGAAGCTTTCTTT

d_gene: -
v_gene: TRBV7-9
j_gene: TRBJ1-1
abundance: -
CDR3aa: CASSLGGTPFPSGFF
CDR3nt: TGTGCCAGCAGCTTAGGAGGGACCCCTTTTCCGTCAGGTTTCTTT

d_gene: TRBD2
v_gene: TRBV4-1
j_gene: TRBJ2-3
abundance: -
CDR3aa: CASSQDPTSGGPPSTDTQYF
CDR3nt: TGCGCCAGCAGCCAAGATCCGACTAGCGGGGGACCTCCTAGCACAGATACGCAGTATTTT

d_gene: -
v_gene: TRBV21-1
j_gene: TRBJ2-5
abundance: -
CDR3aa: CASSKFGRGEKETQYF
CDR3nt: TGTGCCAGCAGCAAATTTGGGAGGGGGGAAAAAGAGACCCAGTACTTC

d_gene: -
v_gene: TRBV29-1
j_gene: TRBJ1-4
abundance: -
CDR3aa: CSVAGEEASNEKLFF
CDR3nt: TGCAGCGTTGCGGGGGAAGAGGCGTCTAATGAAAAACTGTTTTTT

d_gene: -
v_gene: TRBV21-1
j_gene: TRBJ2-5
abundance: -
CDR3aa: CASSKDGWYQETQYF
CDR3nt: TGTGCCAGCAGCAAAGACGGGTGGTACCAAGAGACCCAGTACTTC

d_gene: -
v_gene: TRBV6-1
j_gene: TRBJ1-1
abundance: once
CDR3aa: CASSEPLKGTNTEAFF
CDR3nt: TGTGCCAGCAGTGAACCTCTGAAGGGTACTAACACTGAAGCTTTCTTT

d_gene: -
v_gene: TRBV5-1
j_gene: TRBJ2-1
abundance: -
CDR3aa: CASSPRTQDNEQFF
CDR3nt: TGCGCCAGCAGTCCTAGGACACAAGACAATGAGCAGTTCTTC

d_gene: -
v_gene: TRBV6-6
j_gene: TRBJ1-1
abundance: -
CDR3aa: CASSSGPVFPFF
CDR3nt: TGTGCCAGCAGCTCCGGACCTGTCTTTCCTTTCTTT